This T cell receptor (beta chain) derives from a study of human T cells and chemical hapten exposure (dated by TCRdb to the early 2020s). Turning to the overall study: For sensitization, 2% DPC in acetone was applied to a 2 cm by 2 cm area of upper inner arm skin. Twenty-nine alopecia patients provided blood for TCR sequencing at one to four time points (pre-sensitization, 2, 6 and 24 weeks). This study followed changes in the peripheral blood TCR repertoire in vivo during primary and secondary sensitization of alopecia patients to the hapten diphenylcyclopropenone (DPC). Blood was sampled from patients pre-sensitization (week 0) and at 2, 6 and about 24 weeks after DPC sensitization. Patients additionally received weekly therapeutic DPC doses to the scalp throughout the roughly 25-week study period. The libraries were sequenced as a pool, and the TCR yield per sample differed mostly because of small variations in library volumes within the pool. Patch testing on the upper back used Finn chambers containing 0.01% DPC, with scoring done after 6 days according to International Contact Dermatitis Research Group standards. Most of the patients in the cohort were female, and the cohort covered alopecia areata with under or over 50% scalp involvement, alopecia totalis and alopecia universalis.

The library was built by means of RACE. Sequencing took place on a NextSeq 500. During library preparation, unique molecular identifiers were attached to individual cDNA molecules so that TCRs could be counted quantitatively and reproducibly. Both TCR alpha and TCR beta chains were sequenced from each blood RNA sample. In the original analysis: The median number of TCRs per sample was roughly 98,000, ranging from about 23,224 to 700,000. V, J and CDR3 annotation of the TCR reads was performed with the Decombinator software suite. For the PS versus PT1 abundance plots, all samples were subsampled to the same number of TCRs (28,000). Expanded TCRs were defined as absent before sensitization and observed at least eight times at the 2-week time point. The public sequencing data were trimmed at Q25 with fastp and processed into clonotypes with MiXCR by TCRdb, which kept only in-frame beta chains. Each entry is one CDR3 protein sequence, shown with its most common DNA and genes. These V and J calls are TCRdb output, not the study's own analysis. Here the sample has roughly 54,000 distinct CDR3 sequences; over 9.5% occur a single time. The top ten constitute approximately 1.6% of the sample.

Broader findings and caveats from the paper: Because every patient had alopecia, a presumed autoimmune disease, the patients' immune response might differ from that of healthy individuals. DPC sensitization did not change how many TCRs were above 1 in 1000 frequency, and no evidence was found of alterations in global repertoire structure. A positive correlation was found between the number of PT1 expanded TCRs and patch test score, with significance reached at thresholds 8, 16 and 32 but not 4. Expanded TCRs formed significantly more large CDR3 similarity clusters than pre-sensitization or healthy control sets, consistent with antigen-driven responses. After repeated subsampling, changes were observed in the strength of the expansion versus patch-test correlation and in the threshold at which the correlation became significant.

The time point label here, explained by the study, means: patch test 2, 6 weeks after DPC sensitization. The sample's treatment or condition label is to be understood as: therapeutic diphenylcyclopropenone sensitization with weekly scalp DPC. At every patch-test visit, the blood draw took place before the patch test was put on. To be eligible, patients had to be aged 18 to 70, diagnosed with alopecia and judged suitable for DPC therapy, while pregnant patients were excluded. Total RNA was extracted from unfractionated whole blood that had been collected in Tempus Blood RNA tubes. In the case of this clonotype: The clone's antigen remains unknown. Qualities for individual bases were not recorded, and no much larger clone is one base off.

The receptor's source is a woman in her forties or fifties with alopecia areata. Some clones in this sample may be carry-over from other donors' samples. Sequencing was performed on whole blood, taken in connection with sensitization to the hapten diphenylcyclopropenone (DPC).

For the CDR3, the sequence is CASSPWTAKNTEAFF. The nucleotide sequence reads TGTGCCAGCTCACCCTGGACAGCAAAGAACACTGAAGCTTTCTTT. In this chain, TRBV18 is recombined with TRBJ1-1, with TRBD1 tentatively as D gene (6 bases match). The junction carries 12 bases between V and J, which are trimmed by 3 bases and 1 base respectively. Looking up the germline V gene yields CDR1 KGHSH and CDR2 LQKENI. CDR3 length: 15 amino acids, cysteine to phenylalanine. Of the read, only the CDR3 DNA is kept; its 45 bases are in frame from base 1.